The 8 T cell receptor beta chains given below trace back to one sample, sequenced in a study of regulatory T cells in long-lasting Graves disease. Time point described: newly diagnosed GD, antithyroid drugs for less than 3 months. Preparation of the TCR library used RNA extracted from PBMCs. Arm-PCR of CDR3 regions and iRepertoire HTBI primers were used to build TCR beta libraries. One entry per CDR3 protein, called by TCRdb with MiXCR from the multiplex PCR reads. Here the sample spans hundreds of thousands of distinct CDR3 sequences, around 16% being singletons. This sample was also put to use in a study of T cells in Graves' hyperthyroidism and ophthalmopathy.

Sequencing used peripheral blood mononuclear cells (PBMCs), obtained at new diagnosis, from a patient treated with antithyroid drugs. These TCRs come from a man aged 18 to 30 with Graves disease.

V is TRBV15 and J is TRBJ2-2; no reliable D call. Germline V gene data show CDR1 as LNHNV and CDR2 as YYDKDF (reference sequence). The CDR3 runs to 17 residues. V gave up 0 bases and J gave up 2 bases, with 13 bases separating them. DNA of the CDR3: TGTGCCACCAGCAGAGATAAGGGCAGAGACAACACCGGGGAGCTGTTTTTT. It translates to CATSRDKGRDNTGELFF.

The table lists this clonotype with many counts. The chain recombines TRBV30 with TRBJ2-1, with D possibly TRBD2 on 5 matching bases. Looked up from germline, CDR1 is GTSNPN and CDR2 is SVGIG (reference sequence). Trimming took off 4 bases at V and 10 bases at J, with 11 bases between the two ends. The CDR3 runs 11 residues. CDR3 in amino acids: CAWIVRGEQFF. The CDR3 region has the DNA TGTGCCTGGATTGTCAGAGGGGAGCAGTTCTTC.

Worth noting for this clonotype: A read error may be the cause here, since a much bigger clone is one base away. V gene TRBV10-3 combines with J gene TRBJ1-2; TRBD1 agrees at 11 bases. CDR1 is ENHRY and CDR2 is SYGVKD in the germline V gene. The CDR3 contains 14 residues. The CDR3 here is CASSRTGGEYGYIF. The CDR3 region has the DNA TGTGCCAGCAGTCGGACAGGGGGCGAATATGGCTACATCTTC.

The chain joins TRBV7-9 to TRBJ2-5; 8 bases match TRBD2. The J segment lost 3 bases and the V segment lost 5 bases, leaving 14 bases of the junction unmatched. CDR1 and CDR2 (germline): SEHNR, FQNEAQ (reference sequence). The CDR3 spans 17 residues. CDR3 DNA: TGTGCCAGCAGCCCCTGGACTAGCAGACGTGGGAAAGAGACCCAGTACTTC. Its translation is CASSPWTSRRGKETQYF.

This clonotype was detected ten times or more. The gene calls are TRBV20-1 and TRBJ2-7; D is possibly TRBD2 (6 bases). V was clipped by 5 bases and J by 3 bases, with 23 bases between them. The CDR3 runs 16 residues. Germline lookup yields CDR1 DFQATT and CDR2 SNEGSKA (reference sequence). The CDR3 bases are TGCAGTGCTCCAAACACTTACGGGACTGATTACTACGAGCAGTACTTC. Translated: CSAPNTYGTDYYEQYF.

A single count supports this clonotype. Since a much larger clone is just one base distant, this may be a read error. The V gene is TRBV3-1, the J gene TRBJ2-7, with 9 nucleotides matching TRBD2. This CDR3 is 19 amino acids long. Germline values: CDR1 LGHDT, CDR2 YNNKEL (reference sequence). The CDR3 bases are TGTGCCAACAGCCAAAGTGTGCTCGTTGCGGGAGGGAAAAGCTACGAGCAGTACTTC. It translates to CANSQSVLVAGGKSYEQYF.

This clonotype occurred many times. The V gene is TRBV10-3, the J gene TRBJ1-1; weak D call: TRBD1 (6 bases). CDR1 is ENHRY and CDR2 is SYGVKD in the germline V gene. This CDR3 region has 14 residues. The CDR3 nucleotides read TGTGCAAACAGGACGGGACAACCGACGATTGAAGCTTTCTTT. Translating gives CANRTGQPTIEAFF.

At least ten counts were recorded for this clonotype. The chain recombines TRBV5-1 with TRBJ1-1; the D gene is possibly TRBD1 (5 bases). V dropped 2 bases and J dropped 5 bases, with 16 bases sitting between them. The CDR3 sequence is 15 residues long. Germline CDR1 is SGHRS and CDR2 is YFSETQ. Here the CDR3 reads CASSFSRVGRTEAFF. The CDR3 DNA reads TGCGCCAGCAGCTTTTCCAGGGTAGGACGTACTGAAGCTTTCTTT.